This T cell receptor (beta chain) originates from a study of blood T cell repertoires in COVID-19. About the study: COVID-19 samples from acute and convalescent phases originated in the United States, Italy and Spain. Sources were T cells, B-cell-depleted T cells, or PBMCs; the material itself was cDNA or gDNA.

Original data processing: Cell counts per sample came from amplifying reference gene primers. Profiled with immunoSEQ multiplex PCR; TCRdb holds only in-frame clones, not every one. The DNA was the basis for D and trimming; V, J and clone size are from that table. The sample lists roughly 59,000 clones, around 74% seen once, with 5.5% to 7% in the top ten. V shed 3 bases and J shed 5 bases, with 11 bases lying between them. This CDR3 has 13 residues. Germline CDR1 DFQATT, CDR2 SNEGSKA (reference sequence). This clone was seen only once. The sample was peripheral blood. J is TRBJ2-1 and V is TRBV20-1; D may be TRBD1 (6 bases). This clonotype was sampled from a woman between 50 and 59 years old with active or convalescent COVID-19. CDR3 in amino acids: CSASEAGDNEQFF. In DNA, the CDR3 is TGCAGTGCTAGTGAGGCAGGGGACAATGAGCAGTTCTTC.